Each of the 27 T cell receptor beta chains below was sequenced from the same sample in a study of human T cells and chemical hapten exposure. TCRdb independently ran MiXCR on the RACE reads; one entry per CDR3 protein. The sample lists around 380,000 distinct CDR3 sequences, about 4.4% seen once, with approximately 2.1% in the top ten. The time point is: patch test 1, 2 weeks after DPC sensitization. The treatment is: therapeutic diphenylcyclopropenone sensitization with weekly scalp DPC. The source was whole blood, collected in connection with sensitization to the hapten diphenylcyclopropenone (DPC). The receptors shown here come from a woman aged 45-59 years with alopecia areata. Some clones in this sample may be carry-over from other donors' samples.

This clonotype has a count of ten or more. The rearrangement links TRBV5-1 to TRBJ1-1; D is uncertain. V was shortened by 0 bases and J by 4 bases, with 10 bases between the two germline ends. CDR1 is SGHRS and CDR2 is YFSETQ in the germline V gene. CDR3 length equals 14 residues. The DNA of the CDR3 is TGCGCCAGCAGCTTGGAGGTGGAGGTCACTGAAGCTTTCTTT. The encoded protein is CASSLEVEVTEAFF.

This clonotype has just a few counts. The V gene is TRBV6-1, the J gene TRBJ2-1; 9 bases line up with TRBD1. CDR1 is MNHNS and CDR2 is SASEGT in the germline V gene. The CDR3 is made up of 14 amino acids. Trimming cost V 4 bases and J 8 bases; bases outside gene matches: 6. CDR3 coding DNA: TGTGCCAGCAGTGCAAGACAGGGGGGTTATGAGCAGTTCTTC. As protein: CASSARQGGYEQFF.

This clonotype has more than one count but fewer than ten. This rearrangement joins TRBV18 to TRBJ1-1; 7 bases are shared with TRBD1. V was clipped by 8 bases and J by 1 base; unmatched bases: 7. The CDR3 is 14 residues long. Germline loops: CDR1 KGHSH, CDR2 LQKENI. The CDR3 spells CASRTGTANTEAFF. DNA for the CDR3: TGTGCCAGCCGGACTGGGACAGCGAACACTGAAGCTTTCTTT.

The chain links TRBV6-5 to TRBJ2-1, with 8 bases that match TRBD2. The CDR3 totals 17 residues. After removal of 0 bases from V and 4 bases from J, the junction contained 8 bases not matched to a gene. The germline V gene has CDR1 MNHEY and CDR2 SVGAGI. The CDR3 DNA follows: TGTGCCAGCAGTTACTCTAAAACGGGAGGGCCGTACAATGAGCAGTTCTTC. It is translated as CASSYSKTGGPYNEQFF.

This chain joins TRBV18 and TRBJ1-3; D unresolved. Trimming stripped 6 bases from V and 0 bases from J, with 6 bases between. The CDR3 sequence is 13 residues long. Germline V gene data show CDR1 as KGHSH and CDR2 as LQKENI. The CDR3 DNA reads as TGTGCCAGCTCTCGATCCTCTGGAAACACCATATATTTT. This translates into CASSRSSGNTIYF.

This clonotype was observed many times. The chain links TRBV7-9 to TRBJ1-2; D perhaps matches TRBD1 (5 bases). The CDR3 covers 14 residues. The V and J ends lost 7 bases and 2 bases respectively, with 14 bases between them. Germline V CDR1 and CDR2: SEHNR, FQNEAQ (reference sequence). The CDR3 DNA follows: TGTGCCAGCACCGAGACGGGACGGAACTATGGCTACACCTTC. Translating it yields CASTETGRNYGYTF.

The J gene is TRBJ1-1, the V gene TRBV20-1; 11 bases are shared with TRBD1. V lost 6 bases to trimming and J lost 6 bases; unmatched junction nucleotides: 9. The CDR3 contains 14 residues. The germline V gene has CDR1 DFQATT and CDR2 SNEGSKA (reference sequence). CDR3: CSAIGQGAIAEAFF. CDR3 nucleotide sequence: TGCAGTGCGATAGGACAGGGGGCAATCGCTGAAGCTTTCTTT.

This clonotype turned up a few times. The rearrangement uses TRBV27 and TRBJ1-1, with 7 positions matching TRBD1. Germline V gene lookup returns CDR1 MNHEY and CDR2 SMNVEV (reference sequence). The CDR3 extends over 13 amino acids. V was pared by 3 bases and J by 10 bases, with 8 bases of the junction left unmatched. This chain's CDR3 is CASSFRDSRGAFF. In nucleotides, the CDR3 is TGTGCCAGCAGTTTCCGGGACAGCCGGGGAGCTTTCTTT.

The sample holds many counts of this clonotype. This chain joins TRBV9 and TRBJ1-4; D is perhaps TRBD1 (5 bases). This CDR3 contains 16 residues. The V gene lost 0 bases and the J gene lost 3 bases, with 12 bases spanning the gap. Germline lookup yields CDR1 SGDLS and CDR2 YYNGEE. CDR3 DNA sequence: TGTGCCAGCAGCGTAGCTGGGGCAGTCCCTAATGAAAAACTGTTTTTT. This translates into CASSVAGAVPNEKLFF.

This clonotype occurred a few times. CDR3 residues: CASSGGVSYNEQFF. The CDR3 DNA sequence: TGTGCCAGCAGTGGGGGGGTCTCCTACAATGAGCAGTTCTTC. The V and J genes are TRBV27 and TRBJ2-1; 7 nucleotides match TRBD2. The CDR3 sequence is 14 residues long. The J segment lost 0 bases and the V segment lost 5 bases, leaving 1 base of the junction unmatched. Looked up from germline, CDR1 is MNHEY and CDR2 is SMNVEV (reference sequence).

In its sample, this clonotype was seen a few times. V and J are TRBV2 and TRBJ1-1; D is ambiguous. V was shortened by 6 bases and J by 11 bases, with 10 bases between the two germline ends. CDR3 length equals 10 residues. Per the germline V gene, CDR1 is SNHLY and CDR2 is FYNNEI. The DNA of the CDR3 is TGTGCCAGCAGGGGTTTGGAGGCTTTCTTT. Encoded protein: CASRGLEAFF. Combining the CDR3 with reference TRBV2 and TRBJ1-1 gives the whole variable domain EPEVTQTPSHQVTQMGQEVILRCVPISNHLYFYWYRQILGQKVEFLVSFYNNEISEKSEIFDDQFSVERPDGSNFTLKIRSTKLEDSAMYFCASRGLEAFFGQGTRLTVV.

In this sample, this clonotype turned up many times. V and J are TRBV20-1 and TRBJ2-3; 8 bases match TRBD2. Looked up from germline, CDR1 is DFQATT and CDR2 is SNEGSKA (reference sequence). This CDR3 is built from 15 residues. V was clipped by 7 bases and J by 3 bases; unmatched bases: 12. CDR3 residues: CSGLYSGGTTDTQYF. CDR3 coding DNA: TGCAGTGGGCTTTACAGCGGGGGAACGACAGATACGCAGTATTTT.

This clonotype was seen repeatedly, ten times or more. CDR3 coding DNA: TGCAGTGCTGTAACAGGGGGAATTGAGACCCAGTACTTC. Translating gives CSAVTGGIETQYF. The gene calls are TRBV20-1 and TRBJ2-5; TRBD1 aligns across 8 bases. This CDR3 comprises 13 residues. V trimming: 5 bases; J trimming: 5 bases; junction bases outside the gene matches: 7. Germline V lookup: CDR1 DFQATT, CDR2 SNEGSKA (reference sequence).

This clonotype was seen a few times. The J gene is TRBJ1-1, the V gene TRBV2, with D perhaps TRBD1 (5 bases). Germline loops: CDR1 SNHLY, CDR2 FYNNEI. The CDR3 covers 14 residues. V lost 6 bases to trimming and J lost 3 bases, with 14 bases between them. CDR3 in DNA: TGTGCCAGCAGCCCGGGGCCCACTTACACTGAAGCTTTCTTT. Translation gives CASSPGPTYTEAFF. The full variable domain, rest sourced from reference TRBV2 and TRBJ1-1, is EPEVTQTPSHQVTQMGQEVILRCVPISNHLYFYWYRQILGQKVEFLVSFYNNEISEKSEIFDDQFSVERPDGSNFTLKIRSTKLEDSAMYFCASSPGPTYTEAFFGQGTRLTVV.

This clonotype was observed many times. The V call is TRBV6-6, the J call TRBJ1-1; unclear D gene. The CDR3 contains 13 residues. From germline, CDR1 is MNHNY and CDR2 SVGAGI (reference sequence). The ends were cut back, 0 bases at V and 7 bases at J, with 9 bases in the middle. The CDR3: CASSYSLTLEAFF. The CDR3 DNA reads as TGTGCCAGCAGTTACTCGCTTACACTTGAAGCTTTCTTT.

This clonotype was detected many times. The rearrangement links TRBV6-6 to TRBJ1-1; tentative D call: TRBD1 (5 bases). The germline gives CDR1 MNHNY, CDR2 SVGAGI (reference sequence). CDR3 size: 15 residues. V dropped 6 bases and J dropped 4 bases, with 18 bases sitting between them. CDR3 residues: CASRPPVGTVTEAFF. Written as DNA, the CDR3 is TGTGCCAGCAGGCCACCAGTCGGGACGGTCACTGAAGCTTTCTTT.

This clonotype was counted a few times. The chain is built from TRBV27 and TRBJ2-7, with D perhaps matching TRBD1 (5 bases). The V and J ends lost 3 bases and 3 bases respectively, with 9 bases between them. This CDR3 spans 13 amino acids. Per germline, CDR1 MNHEY and CDR2 SMNVEV (reference sequence). The CDR3 reads CASSFWGNYEQYF. The CDR3 DNA reads as TGTGCCAGCAGTTTTTGGGGCAACTACGAGCAGTACTTC.

Ten or more counts support this clonotype. J is TRBJ2-1 and V is TRBV20-1; D gene uncertain. V gave up 0 bases and J gave up 0 bases, with 9 bases separating them. The CDR3 totals 15 residues. Germline CDR1 is DFQATT and CDR2 is SNEGSKA (reference sequence). The CDR3 spells CSARDWRDSYNEQFF. The CDR3 DNA reads as TGCAGTGCTAGAGATTGGAGAGACTCCTACAATGAGCAGTTCTTC.

The table lists this clonotype with many counts. CDR3 in amino acids: CAISKTDPNEQYF. The CDR3 coding sequence is TGTGCCATCAGCAAGACAGATCCCAACGAGCAGTACTTC. This chain uses TRBV10-3 with TRBJ2-7; the D gene is possibly TRBD1 (5 bases). The germline gives CDR1 ENHRY, CDR2 SYGVKD. This CDR3 is 13 amino acids long. V dropped 6 bases and J dropped 5 bases, with 14 bases sitting between them.

In its sample, this clonotype was seen many times. The V gene is TRBV20-1, the J gene TRBJ2-3, with 11 bases that match TRBD2. This CDR3 has 16 residues. V was clipped by 4 bases and J by 4 bases; unmatched bases: 10. Germline loops: CDR1 DFQATT, CDR2 SNEGSKA (reference sequence). This chain's CDR3 is CSATQQTSGIADTQYF. The CDR3 coding sequence is TGCAGTGCTACCCAGCAGACTAGCGGGATTGCAGATACGCAGTATTTT.

The chain is built from TRBV5-1 and TRBJ2-6, with D tentatively TRBD2 (5 bases). CDR3 length: 19 residues. V lost 0 bases, J lost 0 bases, and 16 bases lay in between. Per germline, CDR1 SGHRS and CDR2 YFSETQ. The CDR3 DNA reads as TGCGCCAGCAGCTTGGCCAGAGGGTCCCACACCTCTGGGGCCAACGTCCTGACTTTC. Translation: CASSLARGSHTSGANVLTF.

The chain combines TRBV20-1 with TRBJ2-7; D uncertain. CDR1 and CDR2 from the germline V gene are DFQATT and SNEGSKA (reference sequence). This CDR3 contains 11 residues. Trimming shortened V by 1 base and J by 7 bases, and 8 bases separated the two germline ends. As DNA, the CDR3 is TGCAGTGCTAGAGGGATAGGGGAGCAGTACTTC. Its translation is CSARGIGEQYF.

This clonotype was observed at least ten times. CDR3 protein: CASRAGTTTLNTEAFF. The CDR3, as DNA: TGTGCCAGCAGAGCCGGGACAACGACACTGAACACTGAAGCTTTCTTT. This chain connects TRBV6-2 or TRBV6-3 to TRBJ1-1; possible D gene TRBD1, 6 bases. The CDR3 runs 16 residues. V was pared by 6 bases and J by 0 bases, with 17 bases between. Germline V gene data show CDR1 as MNHEY and CDR2 as SVGEGT.

This clonotype was recorded many times. CDR3 protein: CASSRPLAGGETQYF. CDR3 nucleotides: TGTGCCAGCAGCCGACCCCTCGCGGGGGGTGAGACCCAGTACTTC. This rearrangement joins TRBV7-2 to TRBJ2-5, with TRBD2 matching 8 bases. Germline V gives CDR1 SGHTA, CDR2 FQGNSA. The CDR3 is made up of 15 amino acids. Trimming at V came to 5 bases and at J to 5 bases, leaving 10 bases not matched to a gene.

This clonotype was detected ten times or more. CDR3 nucleotide sequence: TGTGCCAGCAGAGCTGGACAGGGGCCCTTCAATGAGCAGTTCTTC. Its protein product is CASRAGQGPFNEQFF. This chain uses TRBV2 with TRBJ2-1; TRBD1 matches 9 bases. The J segment lost 6 bases and the V segment lost 6 bases, leaving 9 bases of the junction unmatched. This CDR3 is built from 15 residues. CDR1 is SNHLY and CDR2 is FYNNEI in the germline V gene.

This clonotype occurred a few times. This chain joins TRBV29-1 and TRBJ2-3; the D gene is possibly TRBD2 (6 bases). In germline, CDR1 is SQVTM, CDR2 ANQGSEA. V lost 5 bases and J 6 bases, leaving 15 bases between the germline ends. The CDR3 length is 13 residues. Here the CDR3 reads CSVRRTSSDTQYF. In DNA form, the CDR3 reads TGCAGCGTTCGTCGCACTAGCTCGGATACGCAGTATTTT.

This rearrangement joins TRBV28 to TRBJ1-2; D is unresolved. This CDR3 contains 14 residues. The germline V gene encodes CDR1 MDHEN and CDR2 SYDVKM. Trimming took off 5 bases at V and 0 bases at J, with 10 bases between the two ends. CDR3 in DNA: TGTGCCAGCAGTCAGATTTTTCCTAACTATGGCTACACCTTC. Residues: CASSQIFPNYGYTF.